This TCR beta chain was documented in a study of blood T cell repertoires in COVID-19. Study at large: Collection of acute and convalescent COVID-19 samples took place in the United States, Italy and Spain. T cells, B-cell-depleted T cells, or PBMCs provided the cDNA or gDNA that served as material.

Under the authors' procedure: Amplifying reference gene primers gave estimates of nucleated cell counts. Method: immunoSEQ multiplex PCR; TCRdb's copy keeps in-frame clones and lacks some. That table supplies the V and J calls and clone size; D and trimming were determined from the DNA. This sample has about 210,000 clones, with 89% found just once. This CDR3 is 14 amino acids long. Germline CDR1 reads SGDLS; CDR2 reads YYNGEE. Between the trimmed V and J ends, which lost 4 bases and 4 bases, there was a span of 14 bases. Sequenced: peripheral blood. The V call is TRBV9, the J call TRBJ2-5; a possible D gene is TRBD2 (5 bases). The sequence derives from a woman in her thirties or forties with acute or convalescent COVID-19. The CDR3 DNA reads as TGTGCCAGCAGCCCCTCCCCGGCGGGAGAGACCCAGTACTTC. Its protein is CASSPSPAGETQYF.